The 21 T cell receptor beta chains reported below all come from one sample, sequenced in a study of radiation and T cells in renal cell carcinoma. Treatment defined: treatment-naive control, cytoreductive nephrectomy. Sequenced by immunoSEQ multiplex PCR; TCRdb stores in-frame clones only, minus some. The sample includes about 12,000 clones, about 61% of them seen just once. Sample: tumor tissue, taken from a patient whose treatment was nephrectomy without radiotherapy. The receptors originated from a woman over 75 with renal cell carcinoma.

The table lists this clone with a count of one. The chain uses TRBV5-4 and TRBJ2-5, with 7 bases identical to TRBD1. Germline V lookup: CDR1 SGHNT, CDR2 YYREEE (reference sequence). CDR3 size: 14 residues. V was clipped by 5 bases and J by 3 bases; unmatched bases: 7. The CDR3 here is CASRLYQGEETQYF. The CDR3 DNA follows: TGTGCCAGCAGGTTATATCAGGGGGAAGAGACCCAGTACTTC.

This clone was recorded a few times. The J gene is TRBJ1-2, the V gene TRBV14; no firm D call. The V end lost 5 bases, the J end lost 2 bases, and 15 bases lay between the germline ends. This CDR3 comprises 15 residues. CDR1 and CDR2 from the germline V gene are SGHDN and FVKESK. The CDR3: CASSARPGPNYGYTF. DNA of the CDR3: TGTGCCAGCAGCGCTCGCCCCGGCCCCAACTATGGCTACACCTTC.

V is TRBV7-2 and J is TRBJ2-2; the D gene is possibly TRBD1 (5 bases). Germline values: CDR1 SGHTA, CDR2 FQGNSA. V was clipped by 4 bases and J by 3 bases, with 9 bases between them. The CDR3 is 14 amino acids. CDR3 DNA: TGTGCCAGCAGCTCAGGGCCTGACACCGGGGAGCTGTTTTTT. Encoded protein: CASSSGPDTGELFF.

The genes are TRBV4-1 and TRBJ2-5, with 7 bases identical to TRBD1. Germline V CDR1 and CDR2: MGHRA, YSYEKL. J was trimmed by 1 base and V by 4 bases; bases with no gene match: 6. The length of the CDR3 is 15 residues. The CDR3 is CASSRLGTAQETQYF. As DNA, the CDR3 is TGCGCCAGCAGCCGCCTCGGGACAGCCCAAGAGACCCAGTACTTC.

This rearrangement joins TRBV7-9 to TRBJ2-3; TRBD1 agrees at 8 bases. Germline trimming cut 7 bases from V and 1 base from J; bases unmatched to any gene: 4. CDR1 is SEHNR, CDR2 FQNEAQ, per germline (reference sequence). The CDR3 runs 14 residues. The chain's CDR3 is CASTSTGGTDTQYF. For the CDR3, the DNA is TGTGCCAGCACCTCGACAGGGGGCACAGATACGCAGTATTTT.

This clone showed up just a few times. The V gene is TRBV2, the J gene TRBJ2-5; 7 bases are a match to TRBD1. The CDR3 consists of 13 residues. CDR1 and CDR2 from the germline V gene are SNHLY and FYNNEI. V gave up 7 bases and J gave up 1 base; unmatched junction bases: 3. The CDR3 protein is CASIGDSQETQYF. DNA for the CDR3: TGTGCCAGCATCGGGGACAGCCAAGAGACCCAGTACTTC. The whole variable domain, remainder taken from reference TRBV2 and TRBJ2-5, is EPEVTQTPSHQVTQMGQEVILRCVPISNHLYFYWYRQILGQKVEFLVSFYNNEISEKSEIFDDQFSVERPDGSNFTLKIRSTKLEDSAMYFCASIGDSQETQYFGPGTRLLVL.

This chain uses TRBV6-5 with TRBJ2-4; 12 nucleotides agree with TRBD1. This CDR3 has 15 residues. V shed 6 bases and J 7 bases; nucleotides not matched to a gene: 7. CDR1 is MNHEY, CDR2 SVGAGI, per germline. The CDR3 loop reads CASSLGTGGWNIQYF. CDR3 bases: TGTGCCAGCAGCCTCGGGACAGGGGGCTGGAACATTCAGTACTTC.

The genes are TRBV6-1 and TRBJ2-7, with 8 bases matching TRBD1. Germline V gene data show CDR1 as MNHNS and CDR2 as SASEGT. The CDR3 spans 12 residues. J gave up 5 bases and V 6 bases, and 3 bases lay outside the gene matches. The CDR3 sequence: CASRTGVHEQYF. CDR3 sequence (DNA): TGTGCCAGCAGGACAGGGGTCCACGAGCAGTACTTC.

This chain connects TRBV10-2 to TRBJ2-7, with TRBD1 matching over 10 bases. Trimming took 5 bases from V and 7 from J; bases not matched to a gene: 8. Germline V CDR1 and CDR2: WSHSY, SAAADI. This CDR3 contains 14 residues. This chain's CDR3 is CASSTRQGAREQYV. The CDR3 coding sequence is TGCGCCAGCAGTACCCGACAGGGGGCACGTGAGCAGTACGTC.

This clone appeared a few times. The chain links TRBV9 to TRBJ2-1, with 10 bases fitting TRBD2. This CDR3 is 16 amino acids long. From germline, CDR1 is SGDLS and CDR2 YYNGEE. V lost 3 bases, J lost 6 bases, and 9 bases stayed unmatched. The DNA of the CDR3 is TGTGCCAGCAGCGCCAGTAGCGGGAGGCTTAGCAATGAGCAGTTCTTC. This encodes CASSASSGRLSNEQFF. Using reference TRBV9 and TRBJ2-1 for the parts outside the CDR3, the full variable domain is DSGVTQTPKHLITATGQRVTLRCSPRSGDLSVYWYQQSLDQGLQFLIQYYNGEERAKGNILERFSAQQFPDLHSELNLSSLELGDSALYFCASSASSGRLSNEQFFGPGTRLTVL.

The chain employs TRBV6-5 and TRBJ2-3; 7 nucleotides match TRBD2. V gave up 7 bases and J gave up 1 base; unmatched junction bases: 8. Germline V gene lookup returns CDR1 MNHEY and CDR2 SVGAGI. CDR3 size: 15 residues. This CDR3 reads CASTSLADGTDTQYF. The CDR3 nucleotides are TGTGCCAGCACTAGTCTAGCGGATGGCACAGATACGCAGTATTTT.

This clone showed up just a few times. The rearrangement links TRBV6-5 to TRBJ1-1; no clear D gene. The germline CDR1 and CDR2 sequences are MNHEY and SVGAGI. Trimming removed 0 bases from V and 3 bases from J, with 8 bases in between. The CDR3 is 14 residues long. The CDR3 bases are TGTGCCAGCAGTTACTCGGCTCGGTACACTGAAGCTTTCTTT. This codes for CASSYSARYTEAFF.

The rearrangement joins TRBV29-1 to TRBJ2-3; tentative D call: TRBD2 (5 bases). Germline V gene lookup returns CDR1 SQVTM and CDR2 ANQGSEA. Trimming pared 6 bases from V and 3 bases from J, leaving 13 bases between. The CDR3 totals 13 residues. The CDR3 region is CSVRTSGTDTQYF. The CDR3, as DNA: TGCAGCGTCCGGACTTCGGGGACAGATACGCAGTATTTT.

The rearrangement links TRBV2 to TRBJ2-2; the D gene could be TRBD1 or TRBD2 (5 bases each). Germline CDR1 is SNHLY and CDR2 is FYNNEI. The CDR3 has 14 amino acids. V lost 6 bases, J lost 3 bases, and 11 bases lay in between. The CDR3 DNA is TGTGCCAGCAGGTCTGGGACCTACACCGGGGAGCTGTTTTTT. Its translation: CASRSGTYTGELFF.

The V gene is TRBV9, the J gene TRBJ1-4; D is unresolved. The CDR3 sequence is 14 residues long. From germline, CDR1 is SGDLS and CDR2 YYNGEE. Between the trimmed V and J ends, which lost 3 bases and 0 bases, there was a span of 6 bases. DNA of the CDR3: TGTGCCAGCAGCGCAACCGCAACTAATGAAAAACTGTTTTTT. Protein: CASSATATNEKLFF.

V and J are TRBV6-5 and TRBJ1-3; D is undetermined. The ends were cut back, 0 bases at V and 0 bases at J, with 6 bases in the middle. This CDR3 is 15 amino acids long. Per the germline V gene, CDR1 is MNHEY and CDR2 is SVGAGI. The CDR3 region is CASSYSKSSGNTIYF. CDR3 in DNA: TGTGCCAGCAGTTACTCTAAGAGCTCTGGAAACACCATATATTTT.

V usage is TRBV6-6 and J usage is TRBJ2-1; D not certain. Trimming left V 2 bases short and J 6 bases short, with 14 bases between. Germline loops: CDR1 MNHNY, CDR2 SVGAGI (reference sequence). This CDR3 is built from 15 residues. CDR3 sequence (DNA): TGTGCCAGCAGTTACAGGCAGGCTCAAGGCAATGAGCAGTTCTTC. As protein: CASSYRQAQGNEQFF.

CDR3 loop: CASSEATRVGQPQHF. CDR3 DNA: TGTGCCAGCAGTGAAGCAACGAGGGTGGGTCAGCCCCAGCATTTT. The rearrangement uses TRBV2 and TRBJ1-5; unclear D gene. Germline V gene data show CDR1 as SNHLY and CDR2 as FYNNEI. Trimming removed 0 bases at V and 6 bases at J, with 12 bases between. The CDR3 has 15 residues.

The count of this clone is one. V usage is TRBV18 and J usage is TRBJ2-7, with a tentative D call TRBD1 (6 bases). V lost 3 bases and J 6 bases, leaving 18 bases between the germline ends. The CDR3 is 15 amino acids. Germline-derived CDR1 and CDR2 are KGHSH and LQKENI. The CDR3 here is CASSPSGTHTAEQYV. The CDR3 DNA follows: TGTGCCAGCTCACCCTCCGGGACACATACCGCCGAGCAGTACGTC.

This sequence joins TRBV20-1 and TRBJ2-1; TRBD2 might be the D (6 bases). Trimming removed 4 bases at V and 9 bases at J, with 10 bases between. The germline CDR1 and CDR2 sequences are DFQATT and SNEGSKA (reference sequence). This CDR3 is 11 amino acids long. CDR3 coding DNA: TGCAGTGCTATTGGAGGGTCTGAGCAGTTCTTC. As protein: CSAIGGSEQFF.

V is TRBV28 and J is TRBJ2-3, with TRBD1 identical over 7 bases. V was pared by 6 bases and J by 7 bases, with 10 bases of the junction left unmatched. The CDR3 runs to 14 residues. CDR1 is MDHEN and CDR2 is SYDVKM in the germline V gene. The DNA of the CDR3 is TGTGCCAGCAGATACAATCGACAGGGTAATACGCAGTATTTT. This codes for CASRYNRQGNTQYF.